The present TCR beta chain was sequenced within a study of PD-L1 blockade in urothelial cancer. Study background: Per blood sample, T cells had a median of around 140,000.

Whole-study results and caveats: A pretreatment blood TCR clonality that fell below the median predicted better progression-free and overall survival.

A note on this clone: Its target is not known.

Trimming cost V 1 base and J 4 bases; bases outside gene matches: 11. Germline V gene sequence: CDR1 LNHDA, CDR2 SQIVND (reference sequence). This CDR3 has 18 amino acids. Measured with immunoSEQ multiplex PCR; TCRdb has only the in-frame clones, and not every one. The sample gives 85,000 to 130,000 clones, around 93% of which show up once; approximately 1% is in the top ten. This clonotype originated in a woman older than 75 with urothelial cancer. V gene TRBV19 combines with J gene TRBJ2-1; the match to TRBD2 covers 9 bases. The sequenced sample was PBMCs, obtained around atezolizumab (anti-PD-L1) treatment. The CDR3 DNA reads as TGTGCCAGTAGTATAGTAGGCCGAGCGGGAGGTCGATACAATGAGCAGTTCTTC. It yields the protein CASSIVGRAGGRYNEQFF.